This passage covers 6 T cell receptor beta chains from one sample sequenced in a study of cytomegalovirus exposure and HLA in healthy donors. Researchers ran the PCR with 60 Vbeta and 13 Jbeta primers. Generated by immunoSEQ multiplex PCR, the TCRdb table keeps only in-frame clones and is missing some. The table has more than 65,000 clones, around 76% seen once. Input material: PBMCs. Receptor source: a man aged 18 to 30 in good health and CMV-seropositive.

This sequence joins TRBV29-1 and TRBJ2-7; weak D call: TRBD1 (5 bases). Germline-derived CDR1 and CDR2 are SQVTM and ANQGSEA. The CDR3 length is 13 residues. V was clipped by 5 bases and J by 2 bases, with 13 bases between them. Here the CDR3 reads CSVSMTVTYEQYF. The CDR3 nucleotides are TGCAGCGTTTCGATGACAGTAACCTACGAGCAGTACTTC.

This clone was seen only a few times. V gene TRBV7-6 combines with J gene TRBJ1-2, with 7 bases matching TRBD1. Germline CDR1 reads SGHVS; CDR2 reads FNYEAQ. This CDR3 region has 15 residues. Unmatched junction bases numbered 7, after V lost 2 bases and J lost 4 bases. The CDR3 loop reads CASSLKGGASYGYTF. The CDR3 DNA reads TGTGCCAGCAGCTTAAAAGGGGGCGCCTCCTATGGCTACACCTTC.

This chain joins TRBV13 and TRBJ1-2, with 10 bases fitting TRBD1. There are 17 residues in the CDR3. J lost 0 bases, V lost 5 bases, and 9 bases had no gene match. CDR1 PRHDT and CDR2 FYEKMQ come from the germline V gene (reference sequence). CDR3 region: CASSIGGTGVANYGYTF. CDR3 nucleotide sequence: TGTGCCAGCAGCATTGGAGGGACAGGGGTGGCTAACTATGGCTACACCTTC.

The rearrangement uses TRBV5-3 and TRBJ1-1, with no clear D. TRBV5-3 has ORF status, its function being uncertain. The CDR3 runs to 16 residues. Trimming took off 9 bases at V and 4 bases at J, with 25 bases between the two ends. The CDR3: CATFRSLGVGVTEAFF. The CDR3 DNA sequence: TGTGCCACATTTAGGTCGCTCGGGGTGGGAGTCACTGAAGCTTTCTTT.

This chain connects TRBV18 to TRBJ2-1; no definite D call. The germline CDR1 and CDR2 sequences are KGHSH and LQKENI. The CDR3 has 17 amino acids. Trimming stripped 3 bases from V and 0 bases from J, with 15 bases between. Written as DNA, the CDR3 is TGTGCCAGCTCACCTCTCCCCGGCGGAAGCTCCTACAATGAGCAGTTCTTC. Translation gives CASSPLPGGSSYNEQFF.

CDR3 protein: CASSYSDTNQPQHF. The CDR3 DNA reads TGTGCCAGCAGTTACTCGGACACGAATCAGCCCCAGCATTTT. The chain combines TRBV6-6 with TRBJ1-5; the D gene is possibly TRBD1 (5 bases). Deletions cut 0 bases from V and 4 bases from J, with 7 bases between. Germline V gene data show CDR1 as MNHNY and CDR2 as SVGAGI (reference sequence). The CDR3 sequence is 14 residues long.